The 12 T cell receptor beta chains listed next were all sequenced from one sample in a study of OX40 agonist ivuxolimab in advanced cancers. Clones were sequenced by immunoSEQ multiplex PCR, and TCRdb holds only the in-frame ones, with some missing. This table has about 94,000 clones, about 90% appearing once. The specimen comprised CD4+ or CD8+ T cells sorted from blood, sampled in a trial of the OX40 agonist ivuxolimab. These receptors all stem from an adult with an advanced solid tumor such as melanoma, head and neck, liver or kidney cancer.

The gene calls are TRBV7-8 and TRBJ1-1; no clear D. This CDR3 has 15 amino acids. V was cut by 0 bases and J by 0 bases, with 8 bases left in between. CDR1 is SGHVS and CDR2 is FQNEAQ in the germline V gene. The CDR3 DNA reads as TGTGCCAGCAGCTTAGCGGGCCGGCTGAACACTGAAGCTTTCTTT. Translating gives CASSLAGRLNTEAFF.

The V gene is TRBV4-1, the J gene TRBJ1-3; D ambiguous. Trimming cost V 0 bases and J 0 bases, with 6 bases left between them. CDR3 size: 15 residues. Germline loops: CDR1 MGHRA, CDR2 YSYEKL. The CDR3 DNA sequence: TGCGCCAGCAGCCAAGATTTGACCTCTGGAAACACCATATATTTT. Amino acid sequence: CASSQDLTSGNTIYF.

The genes are TRBV6-5 and TRBJ2-3; 13 bases line up with TRBD2. V trimming: 4 bases; J trimming: 7 bases; junction bases outside the gene matches: 8. This CDR3 spans 16 amino acids. Germline values: CDR1 MNHEY, CDR2 SVGAGI. CDR3: CASSSRTSGRWNTQYF. The CDR3 DNA reads as TGTGCCAGCAGTTCCCGGACTAGCGGGAGATGGAATACGCAGTATTTT.

The chain is built from TRBV7-2 and TRBJ2-5, with 8 bases identical to TRBD2. The length of the CDR3 is 15 residues. V lost 1 base to trimming and J lost 4 bases; unmatched junction nucleotides: 5. Germline loops: CDR1 SGHTA, CDR2 FQGNSA. The DNA of the CDR3 is TGTGCCAGCAGCTTAGTGACGGGACTAGGAGAGACCCAGTACTTC. This codes for CASSLVTGLGETQYF.

CDR3 bases: TGTGCCAGCAGGATAGCGGGATTCAATGAGCAGTTCTTC. It yields the protein CASRIAGFNEQFF. The genes are TRBV6-5 and TRBJ2-1, with 8 bases matching TRBD2. CDR1 is MNHEY and CDR2 is SVGAGI in the germline V gene. This CDR3 region has 13 residues. J was trimmed by 6 bases and V by 6 bases; bases with no gene match: 4.

The genes are TRBV5-1 and TRBJ2-7, with D uncertain. V lost 7 bases to trimming and J lost 4 bases, with 12 bases between them. CDR3 length equals 12 residues. Germline lookup yields CDR1 SGHRS and CDR2 YFSETQ. CDR3: CASSTQGYEQYF. The CDR3 DNA sequence: TGCGCCAGCTCTACACAAGGGTACGAGCAGTACTTC.

V is TRBV7-2 and J is TRBJ1-5; weak D call: TRBD1 (6 bases). Germline V gene lookup returns CDR1 SGHTA and CDR2 FQGNSA. The V and J ends lost 5 bases and 4 bases respectively, with 18 bases between them. The CDR3 is made up of 16 amino acids. The CDR3 loop is CASSLRGFGTNQPQHF. The CDR3 DNA reads TGTGCCAGCAGCCTCAGGGGCTTTGGGACAAATCAGCCCCAGCATTTT.

This clone was picked up a small number of times. J is TRBJ2-2 and V is TRBV7-3; tentative D call: TRBD2 (6 bases). This CDR3 has 14 residues. V dropped 5 bases and J dropped 1 base, with 8 bases sitting between them. The V gene's germline CDR1 is SGHTA and CDR2 FQGTGA. CDR3 region: CASSRGLNTGELFF. The CDR3 DNA reads TGTGCCAGCAGCCGGGGACTGAACACCGGGGAGCTGTTTTTT. The full variable domain, rest sourced from reference TRBV7-3 and TRBJ2-2, is GAGVSQTPSNKVTEKGKYVELRCDPISGHTALYWYRQSLGQGPEFLIYFQGTGAADDSGLPNDRFFAVRPEGSVSTLKIQRTERGDSAVYLCASSRGLNTGELFFGEGSRLTVL.

The V call is TRBV12-5, the J call TRBJ2-1; 8 bases are shared with TRBD2. Germline V lookup: CDR1 LGHNT, CDR2 FRNRAP. The CDR3 length is 17 residues. V was clipped by 1 base and J by 8 bases; unmatched bases: 13. This chain's CDR3 is CASGLGSGLGSADEQFF. The DNA of the CDR3 is TGTGCTAGTGGTTTGGGATCGGGACTAGGTTCGGCCGATGAGCAGTTCTTC.

V is TRBV6-1 and J is TRBJ2-7, with D perhaps matching TRBD1 or TRBD2 (10 bases each). The CDR3 has 14 residues. The V end lost 7 bases, the J end lost 11 bases, and 24 bases lay between the germline ends. Per the germline V gene, CDR1 is MNHNS and CDR2 is SASEGT. In nucleotides, the CDR3 is TGTGCCAGCACCGACAGGGGGCAACTAGCGGGGAAGTACTTC. It encodes CASTDRGQLAGKYF.

This chain joins TRBV11-3 and TRBJ1-2; a weak D match, TRBD1 (5 bases). Per germline, CDR1 SGHNT and CDR2 YENEEA. V lost 3 bases, J lost 3 bases, and 11 bases lay in between. This CDR3 has 14 residues. The CDR3 reads CASSLETDDYGYTF. DNA for the CDR3: TGTGCCAGCAGCTTGGAGACAGATGACTATGGCTACACCTTC.

V is TRBV6-5 and J is TRBJ1-2; D gene unclear. There are 14 residues in the CDR3. Germline V gene data show CDR1 as MNHEY and CDR2 as SVGAGI. With 2 bases removed from V and 4 bases from J, the gap between germline ends came to 11 bases. CDR3 DNA: TGTGCCAGCAGTTACGCAGGCCGGTTCTATGGCTACACCTTC. Amino acid sequence: CASSYAGRFYGYTF.